The rows below give T cell receptor beta chains drawn from one sample of a study of blood T cell repertoires in COVID-19. Assay used: immunoSEQ multiplex PCR; TCRdb lists only in-frame clones, some missing. The sample lists about 19,000 clones, approximately 91% occurring once. Material for sequencing was peripheral blood. These receptors came from a human donor in a cohort sampled during active COVID-19. Both conserved end residues are part of each CDR3.

j_call | v_call | cdr3_aa
TRBJ2-3 | TRBV5-6 | CASSGARPDTQYF
TRBJ2-2 | TRBV27 | CASSLPPRGYTGELFF
TRBJ1-6 | TRBV9 | CASSVAGSYNSPLHF
TRBJ1-1 | TRBV19 | CASTPWGGMNTEAFF
TRBJ2-3 | TRBV11-3 | CASSLDGADTQYF
TRBJ1-3 | TRBV7-6 | CASSSDGHGGGNTIYF
TRBJ1-5 | TRBV21-1 | CASSSQLNEVYSNQPQHF
TRBJ1-4 | TRBV20-1 | CSASFGATNEKLFF
TRBJ2-6 | TRBV6-2/TRBV6-3 | CASSYEEGRGVTGANVLTF
TRBJ2-7 | TRBV12-3/TRBV12-4 | CASSLGQDREQYF
TRBJ1-5 | TRBV6-2/TRBV6-3 | CASSKRDIAGEPQHF
TRBJ2-6 | TRBV3-1/TRBV3-2 | CASSQAPGSGANVLTF
TRBJ2-7 | TRBV27 | CASSLYRGRDEQYF
TRBJ2-1 | TRBV6-1 | CASSETGGRGNKQFF
TRBJ2-1 | TRBV9 | CASSVASGGGNEQFF
TRBJ2-1 | TRBV28 | CASSLLAAQYNEQFF
TRBJ1-4 | TRBV4-3 | CASSQGNGKGEKLFF
TRBJ2-1 | TRBV4-2 | CASSQGSSGDSYNEQFF
TRBJ2-7 | TRBV9 | CASSVALGQGVYEQYF
TRBJ2-7 | TRBV6-2/TRBV6-3 | CASSSTASTSEQYF
TRBJ1-5 | TRBV20-1 | CSASDGQGTNQPQHF
TRBJ2-5 | TRBV7-8 | CASSGREGASETQYF
TRBJ2-7 | TRBV29-1 | CSVADRVASGRLYF
TRBJ2-7 | TRBV6-5 | CASSYSSRGGYEQYF
TRBJ2-5 | TRBV9 | CASSPTVFQETQYF
TRBJ1-6 | TRBV25-1 | CASSDRINNSPLHF
TRBJ2-3 | TRBV11-2 | CASSQRLAGSTDTQYF
TRBJ2-5 | TRBV5-1 | CASSLVPSGGAETQYF
TRBJ1-4 | TRBV9 | CASSVDPGAEKLFF
TRBJ2-2 | TRBV5-1 | CASRPDSSTGELFF
TRBJ1-2 | TRBV19 | CASSIPGQGSYGYTF
TRBJ1-2 | TRBV5-4 | CASSLRWGGSDYTF
TRBJ1-5 | TRBV30 | CAWSGTGDQPQHF
TRBJ1-5 | TRBV29-1 | CSVQPGGSNQPQHF
TRBJ2-7 | TRBV25-1 | CASSESGWTGGSYEQYF
TRBJ2-7 | TRBV30 | CAWSRPTGGTYEQYF
TRBJ2-2 | TRBV6-5 | CASTRREHGELFF
TRBJ2-3 | TRBV9 | CASSDPLELAGGGGGYNTDTQYF
TRBJ1-5 | TRBV6-2/TRBV6-3 | CASSYYDRSLAPKNQPQHF
TRBJ2-7 | TRBV7-9 | CASSLVETDYEQYF
TRBJ1-5 | TRBV30 | CASSVSSNQPQHF
TRBJ2-5 | TRBV30 | CAWSSGLAGEETQYF
TRBJ2-2 | TRBV4-3 | CASSQDTVSGSITGELFF
TRBJ1-6 | TRBV18 | CASSPRRTGDHDSPLHF
TRBJ1-5 | TRBV9 | CASSPYPGQPQHF
TRBJ2-1 | TRBV2 | CASSRRQGNNNEQFF
TRBJ2-3 | TRBV5-6 | CASSSADTQYF
TRBJ2-7 | TRBV7-8 | CASSSQLAGDSYEQYF
TRBJ2-3 | TRBV5-4 | CASSPPGGQGADTQYF
TRBJ2-1 | TRBV10-2 | CASRGLAGSEQFF
TRBJ2-2 | TRBV2 | CASSRQGAVGTGELFF
TRBJ2-7 | TRBV9 | CASSPQGLAYEQYF
TRBJ1-3 | TRBV6-9 | CASRQNSGHIGNTIYF
TRBJ2-1 | TRBV18 | CASSPGYRGNEQFF
TRBJ1-4 | TRBV19 | CASRGDSNEKLFF
TRBJ1-4 | TRBV5-4 | CASSLGPVGGSFF
TRBJ2-3 | TRBV10-2 | CASSEGRPGTDTQYF
TRBJ1-5 | TRBV6-6 | CASSYVYSNQPQHF
TRBJ2-1 | TRBV7-3 | CASSPDGTSGSSSYNEQFF